This TCR beta chain emerged from a study of beta chain features in type 1 diabetes. The overall study: Cell yields, gender and age were comparable in patients and healthy donors. Examined across all samples were roughly 100 million sorted cells. Study results and caveats: The study notes PCR might favor shorter templates equally in patients and controls. All four CD4+ subsets from Type 1 diabetes patients carried moderately but significantly shorter TCRB CDR3s. High TCR expression in some cells could lead to their over-representation in cDNA sequencing.

This clone was picked up a small number of times. The antigen is undetermined. The CDR3 length is 15 residues. J lost 7 bases, V lost 3 bases, and 11 bases had no gene match. Germline V lookup: CDR1 MNHNS, CDR2 SASEGT. Investigators reverse transcribed all isolated RNA, so they sequenced expressed TCRB transcripts. Some clones are missing from TCRdb's copy, which holds only in-frame ones; the method was immunoSEQ multiplex PCR. The data contain about 68,000 clones, approximately 50% of them singletons. This chain joins TRBV6-1 and TRBJ2-7; 8 nucleotides match TRBD2. The material sequenced was central memory CD4+ T cells from blood. This TCR was recovered from a man younger than 40 with type 1 diabetes. CDR3 residues: CASSDEAAGVFEQYF. The CDR3 region has the DNA TGTGCCAGCAGTGATGAGGCAGCGGGAGTATTTGAGCAGTACTTC.